The 18 T cell receptor beta chains in this list originate from one sample, sequenced in a study of blood T cell repertoires in COVID-19. Sequencing used immunoSEQ multiplex PCR; TCRdb keeps in-frame clones, though not all of them. The repertoire holds hundreds of thousands of clones, with 75% to 90% as singletons. Sequencing used peripheral blood. These TCRs come from a man aged 40-49 years with acute or convalescent COVID-19.

The rearrangement uses TRBV7-9 and TRBJ1-6; weak D call: TRBD1 (5 bases). Germline V gene sequence: CDR1 SEHNR, CDR2 FQNEAQ (reference sequence). This CDR3 comprises 18 residues. Trimming shortened V by 1 base and J by 5 bases, and 18 bases separated the two germline ends. CDR3 region: CASSLVQLGGVNNSPLHF. The CDR3 region has the DNA TGTGCCAGCAGCTTAGTCCAACTGGGGGGGGTTAATAATTCACCCCTCCACTTT.

The rearrangement joins TRBV27 to TRBJ2-3, with TRBD2 matching over 8 bases. Per germline, CDR1 MNHEY and CDR2 SMNVEV (reference sequence). J was trimmed by 4 bases and V by 5 bases; bases with no gene match: 11. This CDR3 is built from 16 residues. CDR3 loop: CASSLISGKVADTQYF. CDR3 bases: TGTGCCAGCAGTCTAATTAGCGGGAAAGTCGCAGATACGCAGTATTTT.

For the CDR3, the DNA is TGCGCCAGCAGCCAAGAGCAGTACACTGAAGCTTTCTTT. It translates to CASSQEQYTEAFF. The V call is TRBV4-1, the J call TRBJ1-1; D ambiguous. The CDR3 is made up of 13 amino acids. Trimming left V 0 bases short and J 3 bases short, with 5 bases between. Germline CDR1 is MGHRA and CDR2 is YSYEKL.

The V and J genes are TRBV7-9 and TRBJ2-5; no clear D gene. The V end lost 1 base, the J end lost 5 bases, and 14 bases lay between the germline ends. The germline V gene encodes CDR1 SEHNR and CDR2 FQNEAQ (reference sequence). This CDR3 is 15 amino acids long. CDR3 DNA sequence: TGTGCCAGCAGCTTAGATAGGTCTAGTGGTGAGACCCAGTACTTC. It translates to CASSLDRSSGETQYF.

This chain joins TRBV6-5 and TRBJ1-4; D is undetermined. This CDR3 has 15 amino acids. Germline-derived CDR1 and CDR2 are MNHEY and SVGAGI. V lost 4 bases and J 7 bases, leaving 16 bases between the germline ends. This CDR3 reads CASSWSIGGGEKLFF. For the CDR3, the DNA is TGTGCCAGCAGTTGGTCTATAGGAGGAGGTGAAAAACTGTTTTTT.

The chain joins TRBV5-1 to TRBJ2-2; 7 bases map to TRBD2. J lost 3 bases, V lost 1 base, and 9 bases had no gene match. This CDR3 comprises 17 residues. Germline CDR1 and CDR2: SGHRS and YFSETQ. This CDR3 reads CASSLFPSGADTGELFF. The CDR3 nucleotides read TGCGCCAGCAGCTTGTTCCCGAGCGGGGCTGACACCGGGGAGCTGTTTTTT.

This rearrangement joins TRBV14 to TRBJ1-3, with D possibly being TRBD1 (6 bases). The ends were cut back, 4 bases at V and 3 bases at J, with 16 bases in the middle. This CDR3 has 16 residues. Germline V gene lookup returns CDR1 SGHDN and CDR2 FVKESK. The CDR3 DNA reads as TGTGCCAGCAGCCCCGGGGGGGGGCGCGGTGGAAACACCATATATTTT. Its translation is CASSPGGGRGGNTIYF.

This chain connects TRBV6-5 to TRBJ1-1, with 7 bases lining up with TRBD1. Germline CDR1 MNHEY, CDR2 SVGAGI. The trim removed 2 bases at V and 4 bases at J, leaving 1 base unmatched. The CDR3 is made up of 13 amino acids. Here the CDR3 reads CASSYGTATEAFF. CDR3 bases: TGTGCCAGCAGTTACGGGACAGCCACTGAAGCTTTCTTT.

The rearrangement links TRBV7-5 to TRBJ1-5; TRBD1 is the table's D call, not checked against the DNA. TRBV7-5 is classified as a pseudogene. This CDR3 has 19 amino acids. CDR3 sequence (DNA): TGTGTCAGAAGCTTACCTTGTACTCCAGGGGAGAGAGGCAATCAGCCCCAGCATTTT. This encodes CVRSLPCTPGERGNQPQHF.

V gene TRBV19 combines with J gene TRBJ1-6, with 11 bases fitting TRBD1. Germline V gives CDR1 LNHDA, CDR2 SQIVND (reference sequence). After removal of 7 bases from V and 10 bases from J, the junction contained 12 bases not matched to a gene. The CDR3 loop spans 16 amino acids. DNA for the CDR3: TGTGCCAGTACCACATCGGACAGGGGGCAACACTCACCCCTCCACTTT. Protein sequence: CASTTSDRGQHSPLHF. Full variable domain (missing parts from reference TRBV19 and TRBJ1-6): DGGITQSPKYLFRKEGQNVTLSCEQNLNHDAMYWYRQDPGQGLRLIYYSQIVNDFQKGDIAEGYSVSREKKESFPLTVTSAQKNPTAFYLCASTTSDRGQHSPLHFGNGTRLTVT.

The chain uses TRBV5-1 and TRBJ2-3; a possible D gene is TRBD1 (6 bases). The CDR3 contains 15 residues. V was shortened by 1 base and J by 5 bases, with 14 bases between the two germline ends. CDR1 is SGHRS and CDR2 is YFSETQ in the germline V gene. This CDR3 is CASSLLARGIDTQYF. The CDR3 nucleotides read TGCGCCAGCAGCTTGCTGGCCAGGGGAATAGATACGCAGTATTTT.

CDR3 coding DNA: TGTGCCAGCAGTCACCGCGCAGGGGCCTACTATGGCTACACCTTC. This translates into CASSHRAGAYYGYTF. The genes are TRBV9 and TRBJ1-2; possible D gene TRBD1, 6 bases. V was clipped by 5 bases and J by 3 bases, with 17 bases between them. This CDR3 comprises 15 residues. Germline V gene sequence: CDR1 SGDLS, CDR2 YYNGEE. The complete variable domain, with remaining parts taken from reference TRBV9 and TRBJ1-2, reads DSGVTQTPKHLITATGQRVTLRCSPRSGDLSVYWYQQSLDQGLQFLIQYYNGEERAKGNILERFSAQQFPDLHSELNLSSLELGDSALYFCASSHRAGAYYGYTFGSGTRLTVV.

The chain employs TRBV3-1 (or the pseudogene TRBV3-2) and TRBJ2-3, with TRBD2 matching over 14 bases. Trimming cost V 3 bases and J 2 bases; bases outside gene matches: 7. The CDR3 consists of 18 residues. Germline CDR1 reads LGHDT; CDR2 reads YNNKEL (reference sequence). This CDR3 reads CASSQTSGRAPITDTQYF. The CDR3 DNA follows: TGTGCCAGCAGCCAGACTAGCGGGAGGGCCCCGATCACAGATACGCAGTATTTT.

The rearrangement uses TRBV6-5 and TRBJ1-4; 7 bases are a match to TRBD1. This CDR3 spans 15 amino acids. V shed 4 bases and J 7 bases; nucleotides not matched to a gene: 9. Germline V gene data show CDR1 as MNHEY and CDR2 as SVGAGI. The CDR3 region has the DNA TGTGCCAGCAGTTCCCTGGGGGCAGGGGGTGAAAAACTGTTTTTT. Its protein is CASSSLGAGGEKLFF.

The chain employs TRBV2 and TRBJ1-2; 8 bases map to TRBD1. V trimming: 6 bases; J trimming: 7 bases; junction bases outside the gene matches: 10. Per germline, CDR1 SNHLY and CDR2 FYNNEI. This CDR3 is built from 14 residues. The CDR3 DNA follows: TGTGCCAGCAGCAACCCGGACAGGGAGGCTGGCTACACCTTC. Its protein product is CASSNPDREAGYTF.

This clone was recorded only once. The J gene is TRBJ2-1, the V gene TRBV19, with TRBD2 identical over 8 bases. CDR1 LNHDA and CDR2 SQIVND come from the germline V gene (reference sequence). V shed 7 bases, J shed 7 bases, and the junction held 12 bases outside the gene matches. The CDR3 extends over 15 amino acids. This CDR3 is CASIPRGGGRNEQFF. The CDR3 DNA reads as TGTGCCAGTATCCCACGGGGGGGCGGAAGAAATGAGCAGTTCTTC.

The genes are TRBV7-3 and TRBJ2-1; tentative D call: TRBD2 (5 bases). The germline CDR1 and CDR2 sequences are SGHTA and FQGTGA. V lost 0 bases and J lost 6, with 15 bases in between. This CDR3 is built from 16 residues. CDR3: CASSLTAERARNEQFF. The CDR3 bases are TGTGCCAGCAGCTTAACGGCGGAGAGGGCCCGCAATGAGCAGTTCTTC.

The V call is TRBV7-6, the J call TRBJ2-7, with TRBD2 identical over 10 bases. V dropped 1 base and J dropped 7; count of bases not matched to a gene: 10. Germline loops: CDR1 SGHVS, CDR2 FNYEAQ. This CDR3 is 16 amino acids long. CDR3 DNA sequence: TGTGCCAGCAGCTTAGAGTGGGTAGCGGGGGGCAATGAGCAGTACTTC. Residues: CASSLEWVAGGNEQYF.